This is a list of T cell receptor beta chains from one sample in a study of blood T cell repertoires in COVID-19. This table comes from immunoSEQ multiplex PCR, and its TCRdb copy is limited to in-frame clones, with some not included. The sample consists of about 350,000 clones, about 88% of them appearing once. What was sequenced was PBMCs or T cells enriched from blood (not recorded which). These receptors all come from a woman aged 30 to 39 who had recovered from COVID-19. Each CDR3 is given with its conserved first and last residue. D genes are given only for firm matches. Part of the rows lack a size; the others show once, few, many or a class for expanded clones.

D: NA
size: NA
V: TRBV6-5
J: TRBJ2-3
DNA: TGTGCCACTGACATGGGTAGCGCCGGCACAGATACGCAGTATTTT
CDR3: CATDMGSAGTDTQYF

D: NA
size: NA
V: TRBV2
J: TRBJ1-1
DNA: TGTGCCAGCAGTATCTCCGAGGCTTACACTGAAGCTTTCTTT
CDR3: CASSISEAYTEAFF

D: TRBD1
size: NA
V: TRBV7-2
J: TRBJ2-2
DNA: TGTGCCAGCAGCAGAGTGACAGGGGCCGCGACCGGGGAGCTGTTTTTT
CDR3: CASSRVTGAATGELFF

D: NA
size: NA
V: TRBV29-1
J: TRBJ2-2
DNA: TGCAGCGTAACAAAGGGGCTGAACACCGGGGAGCTGTTTTTT
CDR3: CSVTKGLNTGELFF

D: NA
size: few
V: TRBV19
J: TRBJ1-2
DNA: TGTGCCAGTAAGAGGGCAGTTCAGATCTATGGCTACACCTTC
CDR3: CASKRAVQIYGYTF

D: TRBD2
size: NA
V: TRBV5-4
J: TRBJ2-7
DNA: TGTGCCAGCAGCCCGCGGGAGTCCCTCTCCTACGAGCAGTACTTC
CDR3: CASSPRESLSYEQYF

D: TRBD1
size: NA
V: TRBV25-1
J: TRBJ2-1
DNA: TGTGCCAGCACTGCCGGGACAGGGTCCTACAATGAGCAGTTCTTC
CDR3: CASTAGTGSYNEQFF

D: NA
size: once
V: TRBV19
J: TRBJ2-7
DNA: TGTGCCAGTAGTATTGGGGGGGCAGGGAGGAACGAGCAGTACTTC
CDR3: CASSIGGAGRNEQYF

D: TRBD2
size: NA
V: TRBV5-8
J: TRBJ2-1
DNA: TGTGCCAGCAGCTTGGAGGGTAGCGGGAATGAGCAGTTCTTC
CDR3: CASSLEGSGNEQFF

D: NA
size: NA
V: TRBV7-2
J: TRBJ1-5
DNA: TGTGCCAGCAGCTTAGGGGGGGAGCCGGGGCAGCCCCAGCATTTT
CDR3: CASSLGGEPGQPQHF

D: NA
size: NA
V: TRBV15
J: TRBJ1-1
DNA: TGTGCCACCAGCAGAGACAGGGAGAACACTGAAGCTTTCTTT
CDR3: CATSRDRENTEAFF

D: NA
size: NA
V: TRBV27
J: TRBJ2-7
DNA: TGTGCCAGCAGTTTAGCGGGGATTTCCTACGAGCAGTACTTC
CDR3: CASSLAGISYEQYF

D: NA
size: NA
V: TRBV5-6
J: TRBJ1-5
DNA: TGTGCCAGCAGCAACGGGGCAGGGGCAGGCAATCAGCCCCAGCATTTT
CDR3: CASSNGAGAGNQPQHF

D: NA
size: NA
V: TRBV4-2
J: TRBJ1-2
DNA: TGTGCCAGCAGCCAAGATTGGCAGGGCGGCTATGGCTACACCTTC
CDR3: CASSQDWQGGYGYTF

D: TRBD2
size: few
V: TRBV11-2
J: TRBJ2-7
DNA: TGTGCCAGCAGCCAAACTACCGTCCGGACTAGCGGGTCGAGAGAGCAGTACTTC
CDR3: CASSQTTVRTSGSREQYF

D: NA
size: few
V: TRBV5-1
J: TRBJ2-4
DNA: TGCGCCAGCAGCTTGATGGAGCTAGGGGGAGCCAAAAACATTCAGTACTTC
CDR3: CASSLMELGGAKNIQYF

D: TRBD2
size: NA
V: TRBV11-2
J: TRBJ2-1
DNA: TGTGCCAGCAGCGTAGCGGGAGGCCGTTACAATGAGCAGTTCTTC
CDR3: CASSVAGGRYNEQFF

D: NA
size: NA
V: TRBV3-1/TRBV3-2
J: TRBJ1-6
DNA: TGTGCCAGCAGCCACGGAGTCCCTGACTCACCCCTCCACTTT
CDR3: CASSHGVPDSPLHF

D: NA
size: NA
V: TRBV5-5
J: TRBJ1-1
DNA: TGTGCCAGCAGCAAACTCAGACTTTTGAACACTGAAGCTTTCTTT
CDR3: CASSKLRLLNTEAFF

D: TRBD1
size: NA
V: TRBV9
J: TRBJ2-7
DNA: TGTGCCAGCAGCGCCGATACAGGGGACCTCAGCGAGCAGTACTTC
CDR3: CASSADTGDLSEQYF

D: NA
size: few
V: TRBV2
J: TRBJ1-4
DNA: TGTGCCAGCAGTGAGACCGGGAACACTAATGAAAAACTGTTTTTT
CDR3: CASSETGNTNEKLFF

D: NA
size: NA
V: TRBV28
J: TRBJ1-1
DNA: TGTGCCAGCAGCGACGGGACTGAAGCTTTCTTT
CDR3: CASSDGTEAFF